What follows are 23 T cell receptor beta chains derived from one specimen sequenced in a study of T cell changes during pregnancy in multiple sclerosis. Repertoires were generated with immunoSEQ multiplex PCR, while TCRdb's copy carries only in-frame clones and drops some. The top ten hold 1% to 1.5% of the sample, which has around 66,000 clones, 91% seen once. The sample was peripheral blood, taken after pregnancy. The receptors here all came from a female donor in good health, enrolled as a control in a pregnancy study.

This chain links TRBV6-5 with TRBJ2-7; D possibly corresponds to TRBD1 (6 bases). With 7 bases removed from V and 4 bases from J, the gap between germline ends came to 8 bases. Germline V lookup: CDR1 MNHEY, CDR2 SVGAGI. The CDR3 contains 11 residues. The CDR3 bases are TGTGCCAGCACCCAGGGGTACGAGCAGTACTTC. It yields the protein CASTQGYEQYF.

This clone has a single count. The rearrangement links TRBV27 to TRBJ2-1; 8 nucleotides agree with TRBD2. The J segment lost 0 bases and the V segment lost 5 bases, leaving 3 bases of the junction unmatched. The CDR3 is 15 residues long. Germline V gives CDR1 MNHEY, CDR2 SMNVEV (reference sequence). The CDR3: CASSASGSSYNEQFF. The CDR3 bases are TGTGCCAGCAGTGCCAGCGGGAGCTCCTACAATGAGCAGTTCTTC.

DNA of the CDR3: TGTGCCAGCAGCCCAGGGACAGGGGGAGACCTGAACTATGGCTACACCTTC. This sequence encodes CASSPGTGGDLNYGYTF. This chain connects TRBV5-4 to TRBJ1-2; the match to TRBD1 covers 11 bases. The germline gives CDR1 SGHNT, CDR2 YYREEE (reference sequence). With 4 bases clipped from V and 2 bases from J, the junction kept 10 bases outside the gene matches. This CDR3 is 17 amino acids long.

This clone was observed a single time. The CDR3 region is CASSVAPGQGYGYTF. For the CDR3, the DNA is TGTGCCAGCAGCGTAGCCCCCGGACAGGGGTATGGCTACACCTTC. The J gene is TRBJ1-2, the V gene TRBV9, with 9 bases matching TRBD1. This CDR3 has 15 residues. CDR1 and CDR2 (germline): SGDLS, YYNGEE. After removal of 0 bases from V and 5 bases from J, the junction contained 5 bases not matched to a gene.

This chain links TRBV7-3 with TRBJ2-3, with D possibly TRBD2 on 7 matching bases. The germline V gene has CDR1 SGHTA and CDR2 FQGTGA. The ends were cut back, 4 bases at V and 5 bases at J, with 16 bases in the middle. This CDR3 region has 15 residues. CDR3 loop: CASSSGGAGVDTQYF. In nucleotides, the CDR3 is TGTGCCAGCAGCTCGGGGGGCGCCGGGGTAGATACGCAGTATTTT.

The chain is built from TRBV5-8 and TRBJ1-2; 7 bases match TRBD1. The trim removed 4 bases at V and 4 bases at J, leaving 7 bases unmatched. Germline loops: CDR1 SGHTS, CDR2 YDEGEE. This CDR3 is built from 14 residues. CDR3 loop: CASSDRQGTYGYTF. CDR3 DNA: TGTGCCAGCAGCGACCGACAGGGAACCTATGGCTACACCTTC.

V and J are TRBV5-1 and TRBJ2-2; 7 bases are shared with TRBD1. Looked up from germline, CDR1 is SGHRS and CDR2 is YFSETQ. The CDR3 is made up of 15 amino acids. Trimming took 0 bases from V and 3 from J; bases not matched to a gene: 2. The CDR3 protein is CASSLDTGDTGELFF. CDR3 DNA: TGCGCCAGCAGCTTGGATACAGGGGACACCGGGGAGCTGTTTTTT.

The chain recombines TRBV30 with TRBJ1-1, with 8 bases fitting TRBD1. Germline V lookup: CDR1 GTSNPN, CDR2 SVGIG (reference sequence). V lost 2 bases to trimming and J lost 0 bases; unmatched junction nucleotides: 2. This CDR3 is built from 14 residues. As DNA, the CDR3 is TGTGCCTGGAGTTGGGACAGGCTGAACACTGAAGCTTTCTTT. It codes for CAWSWDRLNTEAFF.

This clone was recorded only once. This chain connects TRBV5-1 to TRBJ2-1; the match to TRBD2 covers 10 bases. Trimming cost V 4 bases and J 10 bases; bases outside gene matches: 14. The CDR3 extends over 16 amino acids. The germline gives CDR1 SGHRS, CDR2 YFSETQ. For the CDR3, the DNA is TGCGCCAGCAGCCTTGTAGCGTCTAGCGGGGGTCTGGAGCAGTTCTTC. As protein: CASSLVASSGGLEQFF.

This clone turned up a few times. The rearrangement uses TRBV29-1 and TRBJ2-3; TRBD2 agrees at 11 bases. V lost 8 bases and J lost 2; bases outside the gene matches: 6. This CDR3 is 14 amino acids long. Looked up from germline, CDR1 is SQVTM and CDR2 is ANQGSEA. The CDR3 nucleotides read TGCAGCTTGGGACTAGCGGATTCCACAGATACGCAGTATTTT. Translation: CSLGLADSTDTQYF.

The chain recombines TRBV4-2 with TRBJ1-2, with D perhaps TRBD1 (5 bases). V was cut by 0 bases and J by 0 bases, with 11 bases left in between. Germline lookup yields CDR1 LGHNA and CDR2 YNFKEQ. The CDR3 has 16 residues. The CDR3 loop is CASSQDSRVANYGYTF. Here the CDR3 DNA reads TGTGCCAGCAGCCAAGATTCCAGGGTAGCTAACTATGGCTACACCTTC.

The V call is TRBV5-1, the J call TRBJ1-4; D is ambiguous. V dropped 5 bases and J dropped 5 bases, with 10 bases sitting between them. The CDR3 is 13 residues long. Per the germline V gene, CDR1 is SGHRS and CDR2 is YFSETQ. CDR3: CASRSDGNEKLFF. In DNA form, the CDR3 reads TGCGCCAGCAGATCCGACGGGAATGAAAAACTGTTTTTT. The whole variable domain, remainder taken from reference TRBV5-1 and TRBJ1-4, is KAGVTQTPRYLIKTRGQQVTLSCSPISGHRSVSWYQQTPGQGLQFLFEYFSETQRNKGNFPGRFSGRQFSNSRSEMNVSTLELGDSALYLCASRSDGNEKLFFGSGTQLSVL.

The chain uses TRBV11-3 and TRBJ2-5; 12 bases match TRBD2. The CDR3 extends over 17 amino acids. Trimming took 0 bases from V and 4 from J; bases not matched to a gene: 6. Germline lookup yields CDR1 SGHNT and CDR2 YENEEA. Written as DNA, the CDR3 is TGTGCCAGCAGCTTAGAAGGGGCTAGCGGGGGGGGAGAGACCCAGTACTTC. Amino acids: CASSLEGASGGGETQYF.

This clone was seen once. This rearrangement joins TRBV6-1 to TRBJ1-1; tentative D call: TRBD1 (6 bases). Trimming took off 3 bases at V and 4 bases at J, with 9 bases between the two ends. This CDR3 spans 13 amino acids. Germline CDR1 reads MNHNS; CDR2 reads SASEGT. This chain's CDR3 is CASSDQGITEAFF. CDR3 nucleotides: TGTGCCAGCAGTGACCAGGGGATCACTGAAGCTTTCTTT.

The rearrangement links TRBV7-9 to TRBJ1-5; possible D gene TRBD1, 5 bases. CDR3 length: 15 amino acids. Germline V gives CDR1 SEHNR, CDR2 FQNEAQ (reference sequence). Trimming took off 1 base at V and 4 bases at J, with 11 bases between the two ends. The CDR3, as DNA: TGTGCCAGCAGCTTAGATTCAGGGCCTAATCAGCCCCAGCATTTT. Its translation is CASSLDSGPNQPQHF. Full variable domain (remainder filled in from reference TRBV7-9 and TRBJ1-5): DTGVSQNPRHKITKRGQNVTFRCDPISEHNRLYWYRQTLGQGPEFLTYFQNEAQLEKSRLLSDRFSAERPKGSFSTLEIQRTEQGDSAMYLCASSLDSGPNQPQHFGDGTRLSIL.

The V gene is TRBV9, the J gene TRBJ2-7, with 7 bases aligning to TRBD1. The CDR3 extends over 17 amino acids. V trimming: 0 bases; J trimming: 5 bases; junction bases outside the gene matches: 14. Germline loops: CDR1 SGDLS, CDR2 YYNGEE. The CDR3 DNA reads as TGTGCCAGCAGCGTAGAACCGATACAGGGGAGTCTGAACGAGCAGTACTTC. This gives the protein CASSVEPIQGSLNEQYF.

This chain uses TRBV9 with TRBJ1-2, with D tentatively TRBD1 (6 bases). Germline V gene sequence: CDR1 SGDLS, CDR2 YYNGEE. The CDR3 length is 13 residues. Trimming cost V 0 bases and J 6 bases, with 9 bases left between them. For the CDR3, the DNA is TGTGCCAGCAGCGTAGGACACAGGGATGGCTACACCTTC. Translation: CASSVGHRDGYTF.

V gene TRBV19 combines with J gene TRBJ1-4; D perhaps matches TRBD1 (6 bases). The CDR3 runs to 14 residues. Germline V gene data show CDR1 as LNHDA and CDR2 as SQIVND (reference sequence). V was shortened by 2 bases and J by 7 bases, with 11 bases between the two germline ends. The CDR3 coding sequence is TGTGCCAGTAGTATAAGACAGGTTGGTGAAAAACTGTTTTTT. It translates to CASSIRQVGEKLFF.

The chain links TRBV19 to TRBJ2-7; D may be TRBD1 (6 bases). The CDR3 totals 13 residues. V dropped 6 bases and J dropped 6 bases, with 15 bases sitting between them. CDR1 LNHDA and CDR2 SQIVND come from the germline V gene (reference sequence). CDR3 residues: CASRYTGFGEQYF. The CDR3 region has the DNA TGTGCCAGTAGGTATACAGGGTTTGGCGAGCAGTACTTC.

The V and J genes are TRBV5-1 and TRBJ1-1; 8 bases line up with TRBD1. Germline values: CDR1 SGHRS, CDR2 YFSETQ. The CDR3 length is 15 residues. The ends lost 0 bases at V and 2 bases at J; junction bases unmatched: 3. The DNA for the CDR3 is TGCGCCAGCAGCTTGGCCCAGGGGGCAAACACTGAAGCTTTCTTT. This translates into CASSLAQGANTEAFF.

The V call is TRBV4-3, the J call TRBJ1-5; D is undetermined. V was pared by 6 bases and J by 0 bases, with 15 bases between. Per the germline V gene, CDR1 is LGHNA and CDR2 is YSLEER. This CDR3 is 16 amino acids long. CDR3 bases: TGCGCCAGCAGGAACGAGTGGCGGGTTAGCAATCAGCCCCAGCATTTT. Amino acids: CASRNEWRVSNQPQHF.

This sequence joins TRBV5-6 and TRBJ2-7; weak D call: TRBD1 (6 bases). Germline V gives CDR1 SGHDT, CDR2 YYEEEE. V was clipped by 4 bases and J by 6 bases, with 14 bases between them. The CDR3 spans 13 residues. The CDR3 spells CASSTRQVPEQYF. CDR3 coding DNA: TGTGCCAGCAGCACCAGACAGGTTCCCGAGCAGTACTTC. Full variable domain (missing parts from reference TRBV5-6 and TRBJ2-7): DAGVTQSPTHLIKTRGQQVTLRCSPKSGHDTVSWYQQALGQGPQFIFQYYEEEERQRGNFPDRFSGHQFPNYSSELNVNALLLGDSALYLCASSTRQVPEQYFGPGTRLTVT.

The chain has TRBV13 and TRBJ1-6; D is possibly TRBD1 (5 bases). The CDR3 totals 13 residues. V lost 6 bases and J 16 bases, leaving 19 bases between the germline ends. Germline V lookup: CDR1 PRHDT, CDR2 FYEKMQ (reference sequence). The CDR3 DNA sequence: TGTGCCAGCAGTCTACAGACAGTTTTCGGACTCCACTTT. It yields the protein CASSLQTVFGLHF.